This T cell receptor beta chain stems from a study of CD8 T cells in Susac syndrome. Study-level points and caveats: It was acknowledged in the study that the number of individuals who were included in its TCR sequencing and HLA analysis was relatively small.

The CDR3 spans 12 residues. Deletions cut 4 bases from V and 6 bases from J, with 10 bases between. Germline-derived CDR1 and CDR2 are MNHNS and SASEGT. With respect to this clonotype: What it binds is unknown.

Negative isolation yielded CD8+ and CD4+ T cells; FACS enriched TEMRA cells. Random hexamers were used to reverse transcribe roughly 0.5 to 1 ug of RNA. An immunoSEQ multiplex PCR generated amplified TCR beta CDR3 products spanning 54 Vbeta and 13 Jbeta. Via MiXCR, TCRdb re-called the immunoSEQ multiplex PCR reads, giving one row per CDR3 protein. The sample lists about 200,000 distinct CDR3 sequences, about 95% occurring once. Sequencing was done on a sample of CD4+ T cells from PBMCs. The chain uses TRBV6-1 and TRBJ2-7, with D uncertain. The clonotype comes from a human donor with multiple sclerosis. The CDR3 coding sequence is TGTGCCAGCAGTGTGAGTTCGCGCGAGCAGTACTTC. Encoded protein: CASSVSSREQYF.